The rows below give T cell receptor beta chains drawn from one sample of a study of blood T cell repertoires in COVID-19. Sequencing used immunoSEQ multiplex PCR; TCRdb keeps in-frame clones, though not all of them. The data show about 41,000 clones, 76% seen once. Sequencing used peripheral blood. The receptors come from a man at least 80 years old with acute or convalescent COVID-19. The CDR3 runs from the conserved cysteine through the conserved F or W. The order of the fields is clone size, D gene, J gene, V gene, CDR3 DNA, CDR3 protein. D genes are given only for firm matches. Expanded clones are given a class, and other clones once, few, many or no size at all.

. . TRBJ2-3 TRBV19 TGTGCCAGTAGCTCTCAGGGCGCATCCGATACGCAGTATTTT CASSSQGASDTQYF
. . TRBJ2-3 TRBV12-5 TGTGCTAGTGGTTCCACGCCAGATGGCGGGGGCACAGATACGCAGTATTTT CASGSTPDGGGTDTQYF
. TRBD1 TRBJ1-2 TRBV27 TGTGCCAGCAGTGAACCGGGACAGGGGGCGGATGGCTACACCTTC CASSEPGQGADGYTF
. . TRBJ1-1 TRBV29-1 TGCAGCGTTAGTCAGGGAGGGGCTGAAGCTTTCTTT CSVSQGGAEAFF
once TRBD2 TRBJ2-3 TRBV5-1 TGCGCCAGCAGCCAACTAGCGGGTAGCACAGATACGCAGTATTTT CASSQLAGSTDTQYF
few . TRBJ2-5 TRBV7-3 TGTGCCAGCAGCAAAAGCCTAACAGGGAACCAAGAGACCCAGTACTTC CASSKSLTGNQETQYF
. TRBD2 TRBJ2-1 TRBV6-7 TGTGCCAGCAGTTACGGGGGGGCCTACAATGAGCAGTTCTTC CASSYGGAYNEQFF
. TRBD1 TRBJ2-1 TRBV4-1 TGCGCCAGCAGCCAACTCGGACAGGGGGGATACAATGAGCAGTTCTTC CASSQLGQGGYNEQFF
. TRBD2 TRBJ2-6 TRBV15 TGTGCCACCGAGACTACCTGGACTAGCGGGGGGACTGGGGCCAACGTCCTGACTTTC CATETTWTSGGTGANVLTF
. TRBD2 TRBJ2-5 TRBV2 TGTGCCAGCAGCTACGGGGGGGCCGGTGAGACCCAGTACTTC CASSYGGAGETQYF